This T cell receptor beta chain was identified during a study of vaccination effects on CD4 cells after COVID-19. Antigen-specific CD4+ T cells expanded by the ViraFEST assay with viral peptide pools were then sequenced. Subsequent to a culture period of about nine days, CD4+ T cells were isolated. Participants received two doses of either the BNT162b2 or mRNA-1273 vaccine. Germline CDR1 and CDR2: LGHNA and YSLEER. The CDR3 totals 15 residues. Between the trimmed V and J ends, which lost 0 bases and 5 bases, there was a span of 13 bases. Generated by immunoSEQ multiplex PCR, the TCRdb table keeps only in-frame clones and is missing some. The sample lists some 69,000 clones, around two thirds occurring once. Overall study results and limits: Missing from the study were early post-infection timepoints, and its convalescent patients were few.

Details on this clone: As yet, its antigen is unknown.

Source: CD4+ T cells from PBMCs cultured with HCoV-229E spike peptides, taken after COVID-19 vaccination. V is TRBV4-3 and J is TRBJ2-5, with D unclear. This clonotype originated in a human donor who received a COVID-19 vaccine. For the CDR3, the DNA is TGCGCCAGCAGCCAAGATCGGCGCAGTGGGGAGACCCAGTACTTC. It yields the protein CASSQDRRSGETQYF.